The 8 T cell receptor beta chains below all came from one sample that was sequenced in a study of PD-1 blockade in mismatch repair-deficient tumors (dated by TCRdb to 2015 to 2018). The library was prepared using the immunoSEQ multiplex PCR assay. This immuneACCESS table, as held by TCRdb, lists in-frame sequences with V and J called but not all clones. Of the missing ones, under half trace to an unresolved V gene in checked studies; the others have no known cause. The sample contains about 51,000 clones, approximately 81% of them found a single time. The ten top clones hold about 8.3% of the sample. Sample: peripheral blood, taken approximately 20 weeks after starting pembrolizumab. These receptors were collected from an adult with mismatch repair-deficient cancer.

The chain recombines TRBV29-1 with TRBJ2-1, with 9 bases matching TRBD2. Germline CDR1 and CDR2: SQVTM and ANQGSEA. V shed 7 bases, J shed 3 bases, and the junction held 7 bases outside the gene matches. This CDR3 spans 14 amino acids. CDR3 sequence (DNA): TGCAGCGGTACGGGACTAGCCGTCTACAATGAGCAGTTCTTC. Amino acids: CSGTGLAVYNEQFF.

This clone was seen just once. This chain uses TRBV7-1 with TRBJ2-1, with TRBD2 matching over 10 bases. TRBV7-1 falls under the ORF class, with uncertain function. Unmatched junction bases numbered 7, after V lost 5 bases and J lost 6 bases. The CDR3 is 15 residues long. CDR3: CASSLWTSGGNEQFF. The CDR3 coding sequence is TGTGCCAGCAGCCTGTGGACTAGCGGTGGCAATGAGCAGTTCTTC.

This clone occurred once. The chain carries TRBV4-3 and TRBJ2-1; D remains ambiguous. Trimming shortened V by 1 base and J by 7 bases, and 2 bases separated the two germline ends. Germline loops: CDR1 LGHNA, CDR2 YSLEER. The CDR3 loop spans 11 amino acids. In DNA, the CDR3 is TGCGCCAGCAGCCAAGTGAATGAGCAGTTCTTC. Residues: CASSQVNEQFF.

The rearrangement joins TRBV5-1 to TRBJ2-3; no clear D gene. The CDR3 is 12 residues long. Germline V gives CDR1 SGHRS, CDR2 YFSETQ. The V and J ends lost 2 bases and 6 bases respectively, with 7 bases between them. The CDR3 DNA reads TGCGCCAGCAGCTTTAATTCCGATACGCAGTATTTT. The encoded protein is CASSFNSDTQYF.

There are a few counts of this clone. The junction and the germline gene differ at one end; a read error may be behind it. The CDR3 is CASSESPRGPSSF. CDR3 coding DNA: TGCGCCAGCAGTGAGTCACCTAGGGGCCCCTCTTCGTTC. The chain couples TRBV10-2 to TRBJ1-2; D perhaps matches TRBD1 (5 bases). There are 13 residues in the CDR3. Per germline, CDR1 WSHSY and CDR2 SAAADI.

The genes are TRBV15 and TRBJ1-5; TRBD1 matches 7 bases. The V and J ends lost 5 bases and 0 bases, in that order; junction bases with no gene match: 4. The CDR3 sequence is 15 residues long. Germline CDR1 is LNHNV and CDR2 is YYDKDF (reference sequence). CDR3 DNA: TGTGCCACCAGCCGGGACAGCTATAGCAATCAGCCCCAGCATTTT. Its protein product is CATSRDSYSNQPQHF.

The chain employs TRBV6-1 and TRBJ2-2, with D tentatively TRBD1 or TRBD2 (5 bases each). CDR3 length: 17 amino acids. Germline V CDR1 and CDR2: MNHNS, SASEGT. The V gene lost 4 bases and the J gene lost 2 bases, with 17 bases spanning the gap. In nucleotides, the CDR3 is TGTGCCAGCAGTGGCCGGGGACGGAACCGTAACACCGGGGAGCTGTTTTTT. The encoded protein is CASSGRGRNRNTGELFF.

V and J are TRBV5-4 and TRBJ1-1; weak D call: TRBD1 (5 bases). V was clipped by 6 bases and J by 5 bases, with 23 bases between them. The CDR3 sequence is 16 residues long. In germline, CDR1 is SGHNT, CDR2 YYREEE (reference sequence). DNA for the CDR3: TGTGCCAGCACCGATCCCGCGCGATCTCAGGGAACTGAAGCTTTCTTT. This encodes CASTDPARSQGTEAFF.